This record covers a single T cell receptor beta chain. Its specificity is unknown. This specimen comes from a study of cytomegalovirus exposure and HLA in healthy donors. General study results and limits: Accurate HLA-A and HLA-B prediction from TCR beta sequences was reported for most subjects. A later analysis associated some 16,000 TCR beta sequences with HLA alleles at a 0.05 false discovery rate.

The primer mix had 60 Vbeta and 13 Jbeta primers. The protocol was immunoSEQ multiplex PCR, while the TCRdb copy is restricted to in-frame clones and leaves out a portion. The sample carries about 160,000 clones, 82% recorded once. Trimming shortened V by 3 bases and J by 0 bases, and 14 bases separated the two germline ends. CDR3 length equals 17 residues. Germline CDR1 and CDR2: MNHEY and SMNVEV (reference sequence). The clonotype was recovered from a girl between 2 and 10 years old in good health and CMV-seropositive. This chain joins TRBV27 and TRBJ2-2; D possibly corresponds to TRBD2 (5 bases). Material for sequencing was PBMCs. CDR3 protein: CASSFPGGQPNTGELFF. As DNA, the CDR3 is TGTGCCAGCAGTTTCCCCGGAGGCCAACCGAACACCGGGGAGCTGTTTTTT.